The present entry profiles one T cell receptor beta chain with its context. This clonotype has a count of ten or more. What antigen it recognizes has not been identified. Qualities for individual bases were not recorded, and no much larger clone is one base off. The entry originates in a study of breast tumors, draining lymph nodes, adjacent tissues (dated by TCRdb to 2015 to 2016). Turning to the overall study: The study compared TCR beta repertoires across tumor, adjacent nontumor tissue and axillary lymph nodes from breast cancer patients. The study aimed to assess the relationships and possible T-cell exchange between tumor, surrounding tissue and draining lymph node repertoires in human breast cancer.

TCRdb records Illumina HiSeq 2000 as the sequencer. Multiplex PCR amplification was used to build the TCR beta chain libraries. The amplified TCR beta chain products were analyzed by high-throughput sequencing. TCRdb handled the public reads itself, with Q25 trimming in fastp and clone calling in MiXCR, and kept productive beta chains. Under each unique CDR3 protein, matching rows form one entry showing the most common genes and DNA. Across this sample there are approximately 40,000 distinct CDR3 sequences, with 35% to 45% seen only once. The ten biggest clones cover approximately 10% of the sample. Points the paper makes about the study in general: The similarity between tumor and nontumor tissue repertoires was significantly greater in luminal-like breast cancer than in basal-like breast cancer. Tumor T-cell repertoires showed less diversity than lymph node repertoires and more diversity than nontumor tissue repertoires, and tumor T-cell repertoires showed preferential V and J gene usage. Rather than being directly demonstrated, the conclusion that tumor T cells originate in lymph nodes was presented as consistent with a hypothesis. A scenario in which most tumor T cells derive from the lymph node and then expand within tumor tissue was judged to be consistent with the data.

The trim is 4 bases for V and 4 bases for J, with a gap of 24 bases between the germline ends. In the germline V gene, CDR1 corresponds to SGHRS and CDR2 to YFSETQ. From the cysteine up to the phenylalanine, the CDR3 has a length of 17 residues. Solely the CDR3 DNA is kept, with 51 bases framed from the first base. Sequenced: breast tumor tissue. The rearranged chain carries TRBV5-1 and TRBJ2-7; the D element might be TRBD1 or TRBD2, as each aligns at 7 bases. The TCR comes from a female donor with breast cancer. Some clones in this sample may be carry-over from other donors' samples. The CDR3 region: CASSDEGLQGSGYEQYF. The nucleotide sequence reads as follows: TGCGCCAGCAGCGACGAGGGACTACAGGGGTCTGGGTACGAGCAGTACTTC.